These 29 T cell receptor beta chains were sequenced from one sample in a study of regulatory dendritic cells for organ transplantation (dated by TCRdb to the late 2010s). Sorted T cell subsets were CFSE-labeled and co-cultured for roughly 5 days with allogeneic regulatory or mature dendritic cells at a 1:10 DC:T ratio. To prepare the library, the immunoSEQ multiplex PCR assay was applied. The table comes from immuneACCESS by way of TCRdb, which keeps in-frame sequences with V and J called. Part of the clones is missing from these tables; in studies checked, under half for an unresolved V gene and the rest for unknown reasons. The sample contains some 11,000 clones, 60% to 85% of them found a single time. The ten largest clones represent 2% to 3% of the sample. No cognate antigen is known for these TCRs. Sequenced input: memory CD4+ T cells from blood cultured with regulatory dendritic cells. The meaning of the sample's cell subset or site label: CD45RO+ memory T cells. Receptors originate from a human donor in good health.

Worth noting for this clone: The junction differs from germline at one of its ends, possibly a read error. This sequence joins TRBV7-2 and TRBJ2-1; TRBD2 matches at 10 bases. Per the germline V gene, CDR1 is SGHTA and CDR2 is FQGNSA. The CDR3 sequence is 13 residues long. The CDR3 loop reads CASRLAGGNEQFF. The CDR3 DNA sequence: TGTGCCAGCAGATTAGCGGGGGGCAATGAGCAGTTCTTC.

The chain employs TRBV6-5 and TRBJ2-7; TRBD1 aligns across 9 bases. V lost 0 bases to trimming and J lost 1 base; unmatched junction nucleotides: 4. This CDR3 region has 16 residues. Germline CDR1 is MNHEY and CDR2 is SVGAGI. The DNA for the CDR3 is TGTGCCAGCAGTTACTCGGGGACAGGGCAATCCTACGAGCAGTACTTC. It yields the protein CASSYSGTGQSYEQYF.

The chain couples TRBV7-9 to TRBJ2-1, with 10 positions matching TRBD2. The V gene end was trimmed by 1 base and the J gene end by 5 bases; junction bases not matched to a gene: 8. CDR1 is SEHNR, CDR2 FQNEAQ, per germline (reference sequence). This CDR3 comprises 17 residues. CDR3 bases: TGTGCCAGCAGCTTAGGCCGGGCTAGCGGGGGAAACAATGAGCAGTTCTTC. It is translated as CASSLGRASGGNNEQFF. The full variable domain, its missing parts supplied by reference TRBV7-9 and TRBJ2-1, is DTGVSQNPRHKITKRGQNVTFRCDPISEHNRLYWYRQTLGQGPEFLTYFQNEAQLEKSRLLSDRFSAERPKGSFSTLEIQRTEQGDSAMYLCASSLGRASGGNNEQFFGPGTRLTVL.

The chain employs TRBV27 and TRBJ2-5; tentative D call: TRBD2 (7 bases). Germline CDR1 and CDR2: MNHEY and SMNVEV (reference sequence). CDR3 length equals 18 residues. V lost 5 bases and J 7 bases, leaving 29 bases between the germline ends. The CDR3 DNA reads as TGTGCCAGCAGTAGCGGCCCCGGTGGGGGGGCAATTATGGGGACCCAGTACTTC. Its translation is CASSSGPGGGAIMGTQYF.

This sequence joins TRBV7-2 and TRBJ2-7; TRBD2 might be the D (5 bases). Germline V lookup: CDR1 SGHTA, CDR2 FQGNSA. CDR3 length: 16 amino acids. The V end lost 2 bases, the J end lost 1 base, and 15 bases lay between the germline ends. The CDR3 loop is CASSLKRAGPSYEQYF. The DNA for the CDR3 is TGTGCCAGCAGCTTAAAAAGGGCGGGCCCGTCCTACGAGCAGTACTTC. Using reference TRBV7-2 and TRBJ2-7 for the parts outside the CDR3, the full variable domain is GAGVSQSPSNKVTEKGKDVELRCDPISGHTALYWYRQSLGQGLEFLIYFQGNSAPDKSGLPSDRFSAERTGGSVSTLTIQRTQQEDSAVYLCASSLKRAGPSYEQYFGPGTRLTVT.

V gene TRBV5-1 combines with J gene TRBJ1-3; maybe TRBD1 (6 bases). The CDR3 is 14 amino acids. V was trimmed by 6 bases and J by 3 bases, leaving 13 bases between them. Germline V gene data show CDR1 as SGHRS and CDR2 as YFSETQ. The CDR3 bases are TGCGCCAGCACCGCGGGGGCCGGTGGAAACACCATATATTTT. It specifies CASTAGAGGNTIYF.

This clone was recorded a few times. The chain joins TRBV5-1 to TRBJ2-3; 9 nucleotides line up with TRBD2. Germline CDR1 SGHRS, CDR2 YFSETQ. The V gene end was trimmed by 5 bases and the J gene end by 6 bases; junction bases not matched to a gene: 10. This CDR3 is 15 amino acids long. CDR3 DNA sequence: TGCGCCAGCAGTAGAGCGGGGGGCTCAGGGGATACGCAGTATTTT. Its translation: CASSRAGGSGDTQYF.

This CDR3 is CASSLAGTGGRDEQFF. The DNA of the CDR3 is TGTGCCAGCAGCTTGGCAGGGACAGGGGGCAGGGATGAGCAGTTCTTC. The genes are TRBV11-2 and TRBJ2-1; 12 bases fit TRBD1. CDR1 and CDR2 (germline): SGHAT, FQNNGV. The CDR3 covers 16 residues. With 3 bases clipped from V and 8 bases from J, the junction kept 8 bases outside the gene matches.

The rearrangement links TRBV11-3 to TRBJ1-2, with D unresolved. CDR3 size: 15 residues. The germline V gene has CDR1 SGHNT and CDR2 YENEEA. Trimming took off 3 bases at V and 2 bases at J, with 13 bases between the two ends. The CDR3 reads CASSLGGQANYGYTF. DNA of the CDR3: TGTGCCAGCAGCTTGGGTGGTCAGGCAAACTATGGCTACACCTTC.

This chain joins TRBV10-3 and TRBJ1-2; a possible D gene is TRBD1 (6 bases). Germline CDR1 is ENHRY and CDR2 is SYGVKD. The V end lost 6 bases, the J end lost 8 bases, and 16 bases lay between the germline ends. The CDR3 consists of 13 residues. This CDR3 is CAISNRVSEGYTF. CDR3 in DNA: TGTGCCATCAGCAACAGGGTTTCGGAAGGCTACACCTTC.

The genes are TRBV7-9 and TRBJ1-2; maybe TRBD1 (5 bases). CDR1 and CDR2 from the germline V gene are SEHNR and FQNEAQ (reference sequence). The CDR3 spans 12 residues. Between the trimmed V and J ends, which lost 5 bases and 8 bases, there was a span of 12 bases. The CDR3 here is CASSQERGGYTF. The CDR3 DNA reads TGTGCCAGCAGCCAAGAAAGGGGAGGCTACACCTTC.

This clone was detected once. V gene TRBV6-5 combines with J gene TRBJ1-6; TRBD1 aligns across 7 bases. Looked up from germline, CDR1 is MNHEY and CDR2 is SVGAGI. The CDR3 loop spans 15 amino acids. J gave up 5 bases and V 6 bases, and 7 bases lay outside the gene matches. The CDR3 DNA is TGTGCCAGCAGGAGTTCGGGACAGAATAATTCACCCCTCCACTTT. It translates to CASRSSGQNNSPLHF.

The J gene is TRBJ2-3, the V gene TRBV18, with D unclear. CDR1 and CDR2 from the germline V gene are KGHSH and LQKENI. The CDR3 is 14 residues long. V lost 0 bases, J lost 4 bases, and 8 bases lay in between. The CDR3 region is CASSPPQRADTQYF. The CDR3 DNA reads TGTGCCAGCTCACCACCCCAGCGCGCAGATACGCAGTATTTT.

The V and J genes are TRBV5-1 and TRBJ2-2, with a weak D call TRBD1 (6 bases). This CDR3 is built from 15 residues. The V and J ends lost 0 bases and 3 bases respectively, with 9 bases between them. Germline V gene data show CDR1 as SGHRS and CDR2 as YFSETQ. The chain's CDR3 is CASSLVAGDTGELFF. The CDR3, as DNA: TGCGCCAGCAGCTTGGTGGCAGGGGACACCGGGGAGCTGTTTTTT.

This sequence joins TRBV10-3 and TRBJ1-2, with 8 bases lining up with TRBD1. Germline values: CDR1 ENHRY, CDR2 SYGVKD. The CDR3 spans 14 residues. The ends lost 7 bases at V and 3 bases at J; junction bases unmatched: 7. The CDR3, as DNA: TGTGCCATCACCGGAGCAGGGGGCGACTATGGCTACACCTTC. It yields the protein CAITGAGGDYGYTF.

The rearrangement joins TRBV4-3 to TRBJ2-1; the match to TRBD2 covers 10 bases. The CDR3 contains 17 residues. Germline trimming cut 0 bases from V and 6 bases from J; bases unmatched to any gene: 8. Germline V gene data show CDR1 as LGHNA and CDR2 as YSLEER. Here the CDR3 reads CASSQDIGTSAVNEQFF. CDR3 coding DNA: TGCGCCAGCAGCCAAGATATCGGGACTAGCGCAGTCAATGAGCAGTTCTTC.

The chain links TRBV11-3 to TRBJ1-1; a possible D gene is TRBD1 (5 bases). Trimming shortened V by 7 bases and J by 4 bases, and 22 bases separated the two germline ends. Germline CDR1 SGHNT, CDR2 YENEEA. The CDR3 runs 16 residues. The CDR3 DNA reads TGTGCCAGCACCGGGGGGGGGACTGGTCTAGGCACTGAAGCTTTCTTT. This codes for CASTGGGTGLGTEAFF.

This chain connects TRBV18 to TRBJ2-3, with D tentatively TRBD1 (6 bases). CDR1 and CDR2 from the germline V gene are KGHSH and LQKENI. CDR3 length: 17 amino acids. The V end lost 3 bases, the J end lost 2 bases, and 18 bases lay between the germline ends. Written as DNA, the CDR3 is TGTGCCAGCTCACCTTCATTGGGCAGGGGAGACACAGATACGCAGTATTTT. It yields the protein CASSPSLGRGDTDTQYF.

The chain has TRBV18 and TRBJ1-5; TRBD1 is a possible D gene (5 bases). With 6 bases removed from V and 0 bases from J, the gap between germline ends came to 9 bases. The CDR3 runs 14 residues. From germline, CDR1 is KGHSH and CDR2 LQKENI. CDR3 region: CASSEGISNQPQHF. The DNA for the CDR3 is TGTGCCAGCTCGGAGGGGATTAGCAATCAGCCCCAGCATTTT.

The V and J genes are TRBV5-1 and TRBJ2-7, with D tentatively TRBD1 (5 bases). The length of the CDR3 is 15 residues. The germline V gene has CDR1 SGHRS and CDR2 YFSETQ. Trimming took off 5 bases at V and 2 bases at J, with 17 bases between the two ends. The CDR3 DNA sequence: TGCGCCAGCAGGTTGCTGACTCAGGGCGCCTACGAGCAGTACTTC. Translating gives CASRLLTQGAYEQYF.

The chain couples TRBV6-5 to TRBJ1-5, with TRBD1 identical over 8 bases. The V segment lost 6 bases and the J segment 2 bases; nucleotides outside the gene matches: 3. This CDR3 has 14 amino acids. Germline V gene sequence: CDR1 MNHEY, CDR2 SVGAGI. The CDR3 DNA follows: TGTGCCAGCAGCAAGACAGGGGGCAATCAGCCCCAGCATTTT. It encodes CASSKTGGNQPQHF.

The chain has TRBV6-5 and TRBJ2-5, with 7 nucleotides matching TRBD2. With 2 bases clipped from V and 9 bases from J, the junction kept 6 bases outside the gene matches. The germline V gene encodes CDR1 MNHEY and CDR2 SVGAGI. The length of the CDR3 is 13 residues. CDR3 protein: CASSYGLGSAQYF. The CDR3 nucleotides are TGTGCCAGCAGTTACGGACTAGGGTCAGCCCAGTACTTC.

This clone was observed a handful of times. V usage is TRBV4-2 and J usage is TRBJ2-7; D may be TRBD1 (6 bases). The V end lost 2 bases, the J end lost 5 bases, and 19 bases lay between the germline ends. Germline CDR1 reads LGHNA; CDR2 reads YNFKEQ. This CDR3 contains 16 residues. The CDR3 protein is CASSQPATGFGDEQYF. The DNA for the CDR3 is TGTGCCAGCAGCCAACCAGCTACAGGGTTCGGCGACGAGCAGTACTTC.

V usage is TRBV6-5 and J usage is TRBJ1-6; 7 nucleotides match TRBD1. This CDR3 is 15 amino acids long. Germline CDR1 and CDR2: MNHEY and SVGAGI. V shed 4 bases, J shed 9 bases, and the junction held 9 bases outside the gene matches. The CDR3 is CASSSLTGSRSPLHF. CDR3 sequence (DNA): TGTGCCAGCAGTTCCCTGACAGGGTCGCGTTCACCCCTCCACTTT.

This chain uses TRBV5-6 with TRBJ1-2; D not resolved. Germline V gene sequence: CDR1 SGHDT, CDR2 YYEEEE. V lost 2 bases and J 1 base, leaving 12 bases between the germline ends. There are 15 residues in the CDR3. This CDR3 is CASSFRSRFNYGYTF. The CDR3 DNA sequence: TGTGCCAGCAGCTTTCGATCTAGATTTAACTATGGCTACACCTTC.

This CDR3 reads CASTSVRGQANTQYF. CDR3 coding DNA: TGTGCCAGCACCTCCGTTCGGGGACAGGCAAATACGCAGTATTTT. V usage is TRBV6-1 and J usage is TRBJ2-3; 8 positions agree with TRBD1. This CDR3 comprises 15 residues. Germline CDR1 reads MNHNS; CDR2 reads SASEGT. The V gene end was trimmed by 7 bases and the J gene end by 7 bases; junction bases not matched to a gene: 13.

The genes are TRBV27 and TRBJ2-6; 7 bases match TRBD1. CDR3 length: 17 amino acids. The J segment lost 0 bases and the V segment lost 6 bases, leaving 8 bases of the junction unmatched. CDR1 and CDR2 from the germline V gene are MNHEY and SMNVEV (reference sequence). CDR3 sequence: CASSSSGTVSGANVLTF. CDR3 nucleotide sequence: TGTGCCAGCAGCTCCTCCGGGACAGTCTCTGGGGCCAACGTCCTGACTTTC.

This clone was detected once. The V and J genes are TRBV6-4 and TRBJ2-5, with 15 bases lining up with TRBD2. The CDR3 runs 17 residues. Unmatched junction bases numbered 4, after V lost 5 bases and J lost 0 bases. CDR1 and CDR2 from the germline V gene are MRHNA and SNTAGT. The CDR3 bases are TGTGCCAGCAGTCCCGGGACTAGCGGGGGGTACCAAGAGACCCAGTACTTC. This encodes CASSPGTSGGYQETQYF.

The V call is TRBV9, the J call TRBJ2-5; TRBD2 is a possible D gene (6 bases). CDR1 is SGDLS and CDR2 is YYNGEE in the germline V gene. The CDR3 runs to 15 residues. V was shortened by 0 bases and J by 2 bases, with 11 bases between the two germline ends. CDR3 coding DNA: TGTGCCAGCAGCGTAGATTTAGCGGTACAAGAGACCCAGTACTTC. It yields the protein CASSVDLAVQETQYF.